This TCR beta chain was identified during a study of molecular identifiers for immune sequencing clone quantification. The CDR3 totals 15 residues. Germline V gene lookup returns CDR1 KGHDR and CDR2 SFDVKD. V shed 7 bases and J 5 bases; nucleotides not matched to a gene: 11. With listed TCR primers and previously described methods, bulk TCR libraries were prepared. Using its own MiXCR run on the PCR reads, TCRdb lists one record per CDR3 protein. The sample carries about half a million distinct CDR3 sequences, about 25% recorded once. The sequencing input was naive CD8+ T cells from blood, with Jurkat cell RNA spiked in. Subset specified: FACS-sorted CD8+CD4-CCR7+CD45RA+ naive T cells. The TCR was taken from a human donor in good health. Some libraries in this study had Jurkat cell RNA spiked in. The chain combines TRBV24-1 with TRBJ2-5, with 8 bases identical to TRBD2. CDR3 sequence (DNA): TGTGCCACCAGAAACGGGACTAGACCTACCGAGACCCAGTACTTC. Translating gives CATRNGTRPTETQYF.